This T cell receptor beta chain originates from a study of blood T cell repertoires in COVID-19. Whole-study context: Material from acute and convalescent COVID-19 was sourced from the United States, Italy and Spain. Sources were T cells, B-cell-depleted T cells, or PBMCs; the material itself was cDNA or gDNA.

This clone appeared once. Authors' methods: Reference gene primer amplification in the assay estimated nucleated cell counts. Data came from immunoSEQ multiplex PCR; TCRdb stores just in-frame clones and leaves some out. V, J and clone size are those of that table, while D and trimming were read from the DNA. The table includes more than 200,000 clones, 75% to 90% detected once. Trimming took 5 bases from V and 2 from J, leaving 13 bases between them. This CDR3 has 15 residues. Looked up from germline, CDR1 is SGHVS and CDR2 is FQNEAQ. The sample was peripheral blood. The TCR comes from a man aged 25 to 40 with active or convalescent COVID-19. This chain connects TRBV7-8 to TRBJ2-1, with D possibly being TRBD2 (6 bases). The chain's CDR3 is CASSLRDFAYNEQFF. The CDR3 DNA sequence: TGTGCCAGCAGCCTACGGGACTTCGCCTACAATGAGCAGTTCTTC.